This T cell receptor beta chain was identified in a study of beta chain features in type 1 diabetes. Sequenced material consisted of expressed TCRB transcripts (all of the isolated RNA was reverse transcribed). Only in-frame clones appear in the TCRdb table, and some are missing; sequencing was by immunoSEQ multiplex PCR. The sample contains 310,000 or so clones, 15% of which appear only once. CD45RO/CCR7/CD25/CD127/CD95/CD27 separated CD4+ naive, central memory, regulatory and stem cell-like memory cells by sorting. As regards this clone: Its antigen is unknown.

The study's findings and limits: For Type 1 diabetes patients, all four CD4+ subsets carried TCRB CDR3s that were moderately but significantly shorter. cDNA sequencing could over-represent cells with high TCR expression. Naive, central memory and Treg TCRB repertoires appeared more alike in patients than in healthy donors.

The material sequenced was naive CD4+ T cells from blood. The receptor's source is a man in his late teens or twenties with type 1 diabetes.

For the CDR3, the DNA is TGTGCCAGCAGTGTTCGCAGGGGTGGCACAGATACGCAGTATTTT. Its translation is CASSVRRGGTDTQYF. The chain employs TRBV25-1 and TRBJ2-3; a weak D match, TRBD1 (6 bases). In germline, CDR1 is MGHDK, CDR2 SYGVNS. V lost 4 bases, J lost 1 base, and 12 bases lay in between. The CDR3 is 15 amino acids.